This T cell receptor (beta chain) was sequenced in a study of cytomegalovirus exposure and HLA in healthy donors. Study results and caveats: HLA alleles were associated with roughly 17,000 TCR beta sequences in a later analysis at 0.05 false discovery rate. Reportedly, TCR beta sequences accurately predicted HLA-A and HLA-B alleles in most subjects.

Concerning this clone: Its target is not known.

J lost 6 bases, V lost 4 bases, and 9 bases had no gene match. The V gene's germline CDR1 is SGHRS and CDR2 YFSETQ. The CDR3 has 14 amino acids. Primers for the PCR totalled 60 Vbeta and 13 Jbeta. TCRdb's copy holds only in-frame clones and misses some; the assay was immunoSEQ multiplex PCR. Here the sample spans around 210,000 clones, approximately 81% being singletons. The TCR originated in a girl aged 2 to 9 in good health and CMV-seronegative. The chain carries TRBV5-1 and TRBJ2-7, with TRBD1 matching 8 bases. Sequenced: PBMCs. The CDR3 bases are TGCGCCAGCAGCGACGGACAGGGTTCGATCGAGCAGTACTTC. It codes for CASSDGQGSIEQYF.